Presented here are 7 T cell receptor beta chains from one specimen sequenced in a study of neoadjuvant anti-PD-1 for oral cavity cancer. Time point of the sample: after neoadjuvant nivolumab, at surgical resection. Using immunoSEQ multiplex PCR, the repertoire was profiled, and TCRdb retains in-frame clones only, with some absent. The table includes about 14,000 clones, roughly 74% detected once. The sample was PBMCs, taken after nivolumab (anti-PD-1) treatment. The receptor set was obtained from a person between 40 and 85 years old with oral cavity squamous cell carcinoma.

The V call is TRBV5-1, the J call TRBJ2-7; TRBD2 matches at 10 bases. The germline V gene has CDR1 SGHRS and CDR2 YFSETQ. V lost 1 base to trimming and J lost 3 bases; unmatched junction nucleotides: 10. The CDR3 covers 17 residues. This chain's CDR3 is CASSLTSGDPRGYEQYF. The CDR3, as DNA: TGCGCCAGCAGCTTGACTAGCGGGGACCCTCGGGGCTACGAGCAGTACTTC.

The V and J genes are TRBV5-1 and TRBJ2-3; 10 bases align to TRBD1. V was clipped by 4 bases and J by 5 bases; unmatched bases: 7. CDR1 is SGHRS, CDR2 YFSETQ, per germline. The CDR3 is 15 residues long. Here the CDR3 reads CASSRDRGGGDTQYF. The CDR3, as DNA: TGCGCCAGCAGCCGGGACAGGGGAGGAGGAGATACGCAGTATTTT.

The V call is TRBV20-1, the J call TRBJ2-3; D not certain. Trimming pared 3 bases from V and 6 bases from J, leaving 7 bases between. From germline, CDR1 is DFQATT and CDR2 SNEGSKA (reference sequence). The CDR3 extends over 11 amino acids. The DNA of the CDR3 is TGCAGTGCTAGTCGTGCGGATACGCAGTATTTT. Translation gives CSASRADTQYF.

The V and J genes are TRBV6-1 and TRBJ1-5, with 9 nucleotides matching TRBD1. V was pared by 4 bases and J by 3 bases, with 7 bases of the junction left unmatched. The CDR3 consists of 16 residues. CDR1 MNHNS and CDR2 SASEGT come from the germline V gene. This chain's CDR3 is CASSGQGVGVNQPQHF. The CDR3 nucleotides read TGTGCCAGCAGTGGACAGGGGGTCGGGGTCAATCAGCCCCAGCATTTT.

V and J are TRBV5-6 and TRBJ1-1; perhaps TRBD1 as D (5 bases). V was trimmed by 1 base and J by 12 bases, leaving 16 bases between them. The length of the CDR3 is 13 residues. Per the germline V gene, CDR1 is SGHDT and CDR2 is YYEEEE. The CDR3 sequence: CASSLQERGHSFF. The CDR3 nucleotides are TGTGCCAGCAGCTTGCAGGAGAGGGGCCACTCTTTCTTT.

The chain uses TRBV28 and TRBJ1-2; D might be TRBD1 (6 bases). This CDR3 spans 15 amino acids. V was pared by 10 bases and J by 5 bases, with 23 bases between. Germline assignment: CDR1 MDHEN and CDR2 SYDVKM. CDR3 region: CATEQGGLGLYGYTF. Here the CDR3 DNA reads TGTGCCACAGAGCAAGGGGGGTTAGGTTTGTATGGCTACACCTTC.

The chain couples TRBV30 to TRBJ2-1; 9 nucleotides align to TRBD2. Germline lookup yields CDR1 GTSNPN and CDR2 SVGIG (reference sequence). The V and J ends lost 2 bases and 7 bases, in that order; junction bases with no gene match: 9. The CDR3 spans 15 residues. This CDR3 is CAWSLAGGFRNEQFF. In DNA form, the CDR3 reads TGTGCCTGGAGTCTGGCGGGAGGGTTTCGTAATGAGCAGTTCTTC.